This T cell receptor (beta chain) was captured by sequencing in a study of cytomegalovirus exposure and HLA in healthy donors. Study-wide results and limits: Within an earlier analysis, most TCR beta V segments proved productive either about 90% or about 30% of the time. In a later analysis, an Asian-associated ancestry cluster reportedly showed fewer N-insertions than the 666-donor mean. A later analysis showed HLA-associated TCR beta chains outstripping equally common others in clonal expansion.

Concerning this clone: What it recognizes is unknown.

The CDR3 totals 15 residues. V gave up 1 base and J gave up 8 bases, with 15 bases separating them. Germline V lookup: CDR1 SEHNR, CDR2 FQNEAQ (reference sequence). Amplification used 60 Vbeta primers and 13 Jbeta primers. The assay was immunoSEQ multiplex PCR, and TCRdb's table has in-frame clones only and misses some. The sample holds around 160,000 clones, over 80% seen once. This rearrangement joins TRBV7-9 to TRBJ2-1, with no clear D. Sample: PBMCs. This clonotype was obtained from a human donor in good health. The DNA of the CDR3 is TGTGCCAGCAGCTTAGGCCGGAGCGTCGGTGATGAGCAGTTCTTC. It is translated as CASSLGRSVGDEQFF.